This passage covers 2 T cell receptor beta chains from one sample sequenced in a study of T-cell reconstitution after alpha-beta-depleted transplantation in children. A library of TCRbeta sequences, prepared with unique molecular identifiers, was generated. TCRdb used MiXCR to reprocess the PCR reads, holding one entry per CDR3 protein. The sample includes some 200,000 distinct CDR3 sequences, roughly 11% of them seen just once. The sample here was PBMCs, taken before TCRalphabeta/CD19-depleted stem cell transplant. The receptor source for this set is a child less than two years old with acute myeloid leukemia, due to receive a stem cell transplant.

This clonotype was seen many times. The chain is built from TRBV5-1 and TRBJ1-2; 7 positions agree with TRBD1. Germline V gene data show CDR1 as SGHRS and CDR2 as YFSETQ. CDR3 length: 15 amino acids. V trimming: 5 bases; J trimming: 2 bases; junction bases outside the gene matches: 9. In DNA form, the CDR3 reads TGCGCCAGCAGGATGGCCGGGACAGTCAACTATGGCTACACCTTC. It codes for CASRMAGTVNYGYTF.

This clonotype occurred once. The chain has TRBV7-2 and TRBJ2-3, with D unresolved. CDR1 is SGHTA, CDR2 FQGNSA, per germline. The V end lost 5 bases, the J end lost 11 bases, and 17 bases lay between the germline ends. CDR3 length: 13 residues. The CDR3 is CASSPAFTNRQYF. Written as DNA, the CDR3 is TGTGCCAGCAGCCCAGCTTTCACAAATAGGCAGTATTTT.